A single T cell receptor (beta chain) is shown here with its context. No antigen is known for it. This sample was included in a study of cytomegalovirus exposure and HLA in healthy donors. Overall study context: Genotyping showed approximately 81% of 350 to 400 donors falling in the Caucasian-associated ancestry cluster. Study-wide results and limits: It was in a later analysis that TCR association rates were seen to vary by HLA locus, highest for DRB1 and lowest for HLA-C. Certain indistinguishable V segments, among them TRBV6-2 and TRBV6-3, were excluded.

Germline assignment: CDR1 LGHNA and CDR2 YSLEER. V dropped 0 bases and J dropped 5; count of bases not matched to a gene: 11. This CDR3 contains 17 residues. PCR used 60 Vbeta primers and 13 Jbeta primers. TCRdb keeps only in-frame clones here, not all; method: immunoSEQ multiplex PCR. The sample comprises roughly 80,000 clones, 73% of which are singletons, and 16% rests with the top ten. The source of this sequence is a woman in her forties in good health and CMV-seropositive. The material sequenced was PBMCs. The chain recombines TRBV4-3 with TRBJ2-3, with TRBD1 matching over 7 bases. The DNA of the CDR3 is TGCGCCAGCAGCCAAGATACTAGGGACAGCGTCAAAGATACGCAGTATTTT. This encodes CASSQDTRDSVKDTQYF.